Presented here are 2 T cell receptor beta chains from one specimen sequenced in a study of spatial heterogeneity in lung cancer. Their antigens are not known. Time point specified: sample taken at primary tumor resection. From the 5' RACE reads, TCRdb called clonotypes with MiXCR, one entry per CDR3 protein. Of about 17,000 distinct CDR3 sequences in the sample, 6.2% were seen once. General study results and limits: Tracking of tumor mutation counts was seen in expanded intratumoral alpha and beta TCR counts.

Here the sequenced sample was lung tumor tissue, taken at surgery. The receptor source for this set is a male donor with early-stage non-small cell lung cancer.

This clonotype was counted many times. The V and J genes are TRBV24-1 and TRBJ1-2; 12 bases align to TRBD1. The CDR3 length is 17 residues. The V and J ends lost 4 bases and 6 bases, in that order; junction bases with no gene match: 11. Looked up from germline, CDR1 is KGHDR and CDR2 is SFDVKD. Here the CDR3 reads CATSDATGQGAGHGYTF. CDR3 DNA: TGTGCCACCAGTGACGCCACGGGACAGGGGGCTGGTCATGGCTACACCTTC.

This clonotype has at least ten counts. This rearrangement joins TRBV12-3 or TRBV12-4 to TRBJ2-2, with D unclear. The CDR3 has 12 residues. V was trimmed by 2 bases and J by 2 bases, leaving 0 bases between them. The CDR3 spells CASSLNTGELFF. The CDR3 DNA reads TGTGCCAGCAGTTTAAACACCGGGGAGCTGTTTTTT.